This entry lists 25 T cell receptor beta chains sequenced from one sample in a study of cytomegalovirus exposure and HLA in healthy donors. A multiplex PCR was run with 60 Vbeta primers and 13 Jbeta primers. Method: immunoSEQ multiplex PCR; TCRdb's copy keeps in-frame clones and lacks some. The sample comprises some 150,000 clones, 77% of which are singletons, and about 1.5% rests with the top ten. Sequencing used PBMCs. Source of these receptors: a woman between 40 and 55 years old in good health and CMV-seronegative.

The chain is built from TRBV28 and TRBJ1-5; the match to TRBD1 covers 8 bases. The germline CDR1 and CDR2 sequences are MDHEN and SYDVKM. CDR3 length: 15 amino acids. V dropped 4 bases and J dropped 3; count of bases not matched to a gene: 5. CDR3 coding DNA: TGTGCCAGCAGTTCCCCGGGACAGGTCAATCAGCCCCAGCATTTT. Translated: CASSSPGQVNQPQHF.

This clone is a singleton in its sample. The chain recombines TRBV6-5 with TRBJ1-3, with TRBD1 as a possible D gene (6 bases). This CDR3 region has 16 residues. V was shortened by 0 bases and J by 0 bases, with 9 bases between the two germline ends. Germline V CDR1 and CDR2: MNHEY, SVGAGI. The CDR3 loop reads CASSYSGQFSGNTIYF. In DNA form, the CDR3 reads TGTGCCAGCAGTTACTCGGGACAATTCTCTGGAAACACCATATATTTT.

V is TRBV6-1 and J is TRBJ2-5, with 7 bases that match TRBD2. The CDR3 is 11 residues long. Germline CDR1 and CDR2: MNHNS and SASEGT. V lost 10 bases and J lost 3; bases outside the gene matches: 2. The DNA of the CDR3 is TGTGCCACGGGAGGTGAAGAGACCCAGTACTTC. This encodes CATGGEETQYF.

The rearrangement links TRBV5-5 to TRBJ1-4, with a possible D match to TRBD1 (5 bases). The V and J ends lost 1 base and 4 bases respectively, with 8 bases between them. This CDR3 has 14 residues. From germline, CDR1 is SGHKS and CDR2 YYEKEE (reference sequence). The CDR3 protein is CASSLLTVNEKLFF. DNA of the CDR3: TGTGCCAGCAGCTTGTTGACAGTTAATGAAAAACTGTTTTTT.

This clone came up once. CDR3 region: CASSPGQGGSPLHF. The CDR3 DNA follows: TGCGCCAGCAGCCCCGGGCAGGGAGGTTCACCCCTCCACTTT. V usage is TRBV5-1 and J usage is TRBJ1-6; D possibly corresponds to TRBD1 (5 bases). The germline V gene encodes CDR1 SGHRS and CDR2 YFSETQ. This CDR3 is built from 14 residues. Trimming pared 4 bases from V and 9 bases from J, leaving 14 bases between.

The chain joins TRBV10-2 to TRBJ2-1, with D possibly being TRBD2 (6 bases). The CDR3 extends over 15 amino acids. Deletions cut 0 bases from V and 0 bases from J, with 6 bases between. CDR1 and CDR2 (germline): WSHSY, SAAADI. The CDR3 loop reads CASSESGGSYNEQFF. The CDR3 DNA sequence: TGCGCCAGCAGTGAGTCCGGGGGCTCCTACAATGAGCAGTTCTTC.

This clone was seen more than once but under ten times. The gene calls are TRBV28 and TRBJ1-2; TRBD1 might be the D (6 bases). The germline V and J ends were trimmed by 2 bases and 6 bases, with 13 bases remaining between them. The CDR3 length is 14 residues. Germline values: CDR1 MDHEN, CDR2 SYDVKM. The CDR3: CASSLLQGINGYTF. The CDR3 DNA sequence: TGTGCCAGCAGTTTACTACAGGGTATCAATGGCTACACCTTC.

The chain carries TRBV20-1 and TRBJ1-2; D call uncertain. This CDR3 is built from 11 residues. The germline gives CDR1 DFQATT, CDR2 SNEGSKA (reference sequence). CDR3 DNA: TGCAATAGTCGGGAAAGCTATGGCTACACCTTC. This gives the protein CNSRESYGYTF.

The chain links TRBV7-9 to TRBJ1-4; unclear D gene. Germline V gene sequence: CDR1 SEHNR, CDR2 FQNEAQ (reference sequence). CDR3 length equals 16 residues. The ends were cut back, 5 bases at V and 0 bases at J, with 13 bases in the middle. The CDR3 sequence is CASSPVMSATNEKLFF. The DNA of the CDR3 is TGTGCCAGCAGCCCCGTTATGAGTGCAACTAATGAAAAACTGTTTTTT.

The CDR3 region is CASRQGLNYGYTF. The CDR3 region has the DNA TGTGCCAGCAGACAGGGCCTCAACTATGGCTACACCTTC. The chain links TRBV6-5 to TRBJ1-2; a weak D match, TRBD1 (6 bases). The germline gives CDR1 MNHEY, CDR2 SVGAGI. The V gene lost 6 bases and the J gene lost 2 bases, with 10 bases spanning the gap. The CDR3 has 13 residues.

Here the CDR3 reads CAWSVVRTNEKLFF. CDR3 nucleotides: TGTGCCTGGAGTGTGGTCAGAACTAATGAAAAACTGTTTTTT. The chain couples TRBV30 to TRBJ1-4; D unresolved. The CDR3 consists of 14 residues. With 0 bases removed from V and 1 base from J, the gap between germline ends came to 6 bases. Germline CDR1 and CDR2: GTSNPN and SVGIG (reference sequence).

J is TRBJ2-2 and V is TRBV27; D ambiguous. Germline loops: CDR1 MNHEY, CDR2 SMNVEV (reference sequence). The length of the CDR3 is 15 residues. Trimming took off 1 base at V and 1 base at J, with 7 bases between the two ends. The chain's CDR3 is CASSLLAENTGELFF. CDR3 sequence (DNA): TGTGCCAGCAGTTTATTGGCAGAGAACACCGGGGAGCTGTTTTTT.

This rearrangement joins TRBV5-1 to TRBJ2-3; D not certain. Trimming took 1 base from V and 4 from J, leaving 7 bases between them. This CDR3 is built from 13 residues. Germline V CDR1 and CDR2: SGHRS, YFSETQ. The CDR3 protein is CASSLPLADTQYF. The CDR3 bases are TGCGCCAGCAGCTTGCCTCTTGCAGATACGCAGTATTTT.

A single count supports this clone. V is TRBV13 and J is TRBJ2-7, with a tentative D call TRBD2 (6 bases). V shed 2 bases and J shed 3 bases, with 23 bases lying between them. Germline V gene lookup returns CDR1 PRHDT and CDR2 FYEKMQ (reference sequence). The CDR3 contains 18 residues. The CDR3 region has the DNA TGTGCCAGCAGCTTAAGTGCCCCATACGGCGGGGTTATCTACGAGCAGTACTTC. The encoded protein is CASSLSAPYGGVIYEQYF.

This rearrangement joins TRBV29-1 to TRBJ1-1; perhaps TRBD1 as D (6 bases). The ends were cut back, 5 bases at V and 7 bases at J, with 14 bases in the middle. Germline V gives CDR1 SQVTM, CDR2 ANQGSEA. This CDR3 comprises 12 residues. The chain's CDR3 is CSVYLRGIEAFF. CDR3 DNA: TGCAGCGTTTACCTGAGGGGGATTGAAGCTTTCTTT. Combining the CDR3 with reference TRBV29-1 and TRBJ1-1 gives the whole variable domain SAVISQKPSRDICQRGTSLTIQCQVDSQVTMMFWYRQQPGQSLTLIATANQGSEATYESGFVIDKFPISRPNLTFSTLTVSNMSPEDSSIYLCSVYLRGIEAFFGQGTRLTVV.

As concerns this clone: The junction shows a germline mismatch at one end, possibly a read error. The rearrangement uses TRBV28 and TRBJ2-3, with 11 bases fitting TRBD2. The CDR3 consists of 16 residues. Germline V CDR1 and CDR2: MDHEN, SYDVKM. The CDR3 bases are TGTGCCAGCACTTTAACTCTAGCGGGAGGAACAGATACGCAGTATTTT. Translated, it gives CASTLTLAGGTDTQYF.

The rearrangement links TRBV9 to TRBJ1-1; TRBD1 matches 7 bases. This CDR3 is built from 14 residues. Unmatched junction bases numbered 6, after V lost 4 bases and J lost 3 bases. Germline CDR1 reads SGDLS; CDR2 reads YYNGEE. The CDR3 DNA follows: TGTGCCAGCAGCCGACAGGGTTACGACACTGAAGCTTTCTTT. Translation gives CASSRQGYDTEAFF.

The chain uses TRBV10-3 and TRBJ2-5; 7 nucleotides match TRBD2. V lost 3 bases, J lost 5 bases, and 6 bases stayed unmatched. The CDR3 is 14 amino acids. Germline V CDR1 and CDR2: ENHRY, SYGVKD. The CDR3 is CAISDSGGGETQYF. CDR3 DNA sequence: TGTGCCATCAGTGACTCGGGGGGTGGTGAGACCCAGTACTTC.

CDR3 sequence (DNA): TGTGCCATCAGTGAGGACTCCCGGTTCACTGAAGCTTTCTTT. Protein product: CAISEDSRFTEAFF. V usage is TRBV10-3 and J usage is TRBJ1-1, with D unresolved. The CDR3 covers 14 residues. Germline-derived CDR1 and CDR2 are ENHRY and SYGVKD. The ends were cut back, 2 bases at V and 4 bases at J, with 11 bases in the middle.

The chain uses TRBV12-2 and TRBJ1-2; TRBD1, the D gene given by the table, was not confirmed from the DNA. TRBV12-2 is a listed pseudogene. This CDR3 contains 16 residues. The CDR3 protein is CASRSGTGGRDYGYTF. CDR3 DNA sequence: TGTGCAAGTCGGTCCGGGACAGGGGGTAGGGACTATGGCTACACCTTC.

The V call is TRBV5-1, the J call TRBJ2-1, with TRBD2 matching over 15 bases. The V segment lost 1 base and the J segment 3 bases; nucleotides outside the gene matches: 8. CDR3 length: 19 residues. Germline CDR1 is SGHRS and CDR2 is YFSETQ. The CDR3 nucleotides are TGCGCCAGCAGCTTGTTGATCTCGGGACTAGCGGGGGGCTACAATGAGCAGTTCTTC. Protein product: CASSLLISGLAGGYNEQFF.

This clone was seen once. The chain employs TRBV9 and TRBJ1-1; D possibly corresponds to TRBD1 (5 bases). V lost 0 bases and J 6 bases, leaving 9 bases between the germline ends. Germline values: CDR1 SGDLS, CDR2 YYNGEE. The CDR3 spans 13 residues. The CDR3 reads CASSVGGRAEAFF. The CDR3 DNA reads TGTGCCAGCAGCGTAGGCGGCAGGGCTGAAGCTTTCTTT.

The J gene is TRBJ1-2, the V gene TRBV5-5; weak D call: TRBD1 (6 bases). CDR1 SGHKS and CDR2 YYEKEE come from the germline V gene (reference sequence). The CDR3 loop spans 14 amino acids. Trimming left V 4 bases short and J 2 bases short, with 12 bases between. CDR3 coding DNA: TGTGCCAGCAGCACAGGACAGAAGAACTATGGCTACACCTTC. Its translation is CASSTGQKNYGYTF.

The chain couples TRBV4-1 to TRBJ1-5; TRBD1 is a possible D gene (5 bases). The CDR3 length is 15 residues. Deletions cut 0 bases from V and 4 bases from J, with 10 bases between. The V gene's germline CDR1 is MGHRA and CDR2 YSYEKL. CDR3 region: CASSQDRRGNQPQHF. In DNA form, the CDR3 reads TGCGCCAGCAGCCAAGATAGGAGGGGTAATCAGCCCCAGCATTTT.

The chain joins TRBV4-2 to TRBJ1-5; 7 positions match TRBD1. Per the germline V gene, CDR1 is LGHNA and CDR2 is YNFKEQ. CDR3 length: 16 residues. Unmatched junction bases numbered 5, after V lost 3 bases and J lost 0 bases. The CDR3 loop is CASSQDRFNSNQPQHF. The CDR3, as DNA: TGTGCCAGCAGCCAGGACAGGTTTAATAGCAATCAGCCCCAGCATTTT.